This TCR beta chain was sequenced during a study of T-cell reconstitution after alpha-beta-depleted transplantation in children. Germline CDR1 SQVTM, CDR2 ANQGSEA. V was clipped by 3 bases and J by 3 bases, with 8 bases between them. The CDR3 sequence is 12 residues long. It was with unique molecular identifiers that the TCRbeta library was prepared. TCRdb reprocessed the PCR reads with MiXCR, giving one entry per CDR3 protein. The sample has about 600,000 distinct CDR3 sequences, about 10% seen once; the top ten hold 3.5% to 5%. The chain joins TRBV29-1 to TRBJ2-5; maybe TRBD2 (6 bases). The material was PBMCs from the stem cell graft donor, obtained from the stem cell graft. This receptor was obtained from a human donor who donated a stem cell graft to a child with acute myeloid leukemia. The CDR3 region is CSVEEGEETQYF. The CDR3 DNA sequence: TGCAGCGTTGAGGAGGGTGAAGAGACCCAGTACTTC.